The 3 T cell receptor beta chains below come from one sample, sequenced in a study of preoperative IRX-2 immunotherapy in early breast cancer (dated by TCRdb to between 2019 and 2020). This specimen's treatment or condition label, interpreted: preoperative locoregional IRX-2 cytokine immunotherapy. The method was the immunoSEQ multiplex PCR assay. The source is immuneACCESS, and TCRdb retained only in-frame sequences with V and J called. Part of the clones is not carried over; for the studies checked, unresolved V genes explain less than half of this, and the remainder is unexplained. Counted in this sample were about 37,000 clones; 82% of them appeared once. Over 1.3% of the sample is taken by the ten largest. Sample: lymph node tissue, taken after IRX-2 immunotherapy. The receptors derive from a human donor with breast cancer.

The chain combines TRBV18 with TRBJ2-3; D may be TRBD1 (5 bases). The CDR3 is 16 residues long. The germline gives CDR1 KGHSH, CDR2 LQKENI. Trimming removed 2 bases from V and 2 bases from J, with 14 bases in between. CDR3 coding DNA: TGTGCCAGCTCACCAAGGACCAACAGGCACACAGATACGCAGTATTTT. Protein product: CASSPRTNRHTDTQYF.

CDR3 loop: CASSATPDTRIYGYTF. CDR3 DNA sequence: TGTGCCAGCAGCGCTACACCGGACACACGAATCTATGGCTACACCTTC. The gene calls are TRBV11-3 and TRBJ1-2, with a possible D match to TRBD1 (5 bases). Germline-derived CDR1 and CDR2 are SGHNT and YENEEA. The CDR3 has 16 residues. Trimming took 5 bases from V and 4 from J, leaving 20 bases between them.

This sequence joins TRBV19 and TRBJ1-1; D ambiguous. The CDR3 is made up of 13 amino acids. V lost 11 bases and J lost 4, with 17 bases in between. Germline CDR1 LNHDA, CDR2 SQIVND (reference sequence). This chain's CDR3 is CAGSRASGTEAFF. The CDR3 nucleotides are TGTGCCGGCTCCCGGGCCTCTGGCACTGAAGCTTTCTTT.